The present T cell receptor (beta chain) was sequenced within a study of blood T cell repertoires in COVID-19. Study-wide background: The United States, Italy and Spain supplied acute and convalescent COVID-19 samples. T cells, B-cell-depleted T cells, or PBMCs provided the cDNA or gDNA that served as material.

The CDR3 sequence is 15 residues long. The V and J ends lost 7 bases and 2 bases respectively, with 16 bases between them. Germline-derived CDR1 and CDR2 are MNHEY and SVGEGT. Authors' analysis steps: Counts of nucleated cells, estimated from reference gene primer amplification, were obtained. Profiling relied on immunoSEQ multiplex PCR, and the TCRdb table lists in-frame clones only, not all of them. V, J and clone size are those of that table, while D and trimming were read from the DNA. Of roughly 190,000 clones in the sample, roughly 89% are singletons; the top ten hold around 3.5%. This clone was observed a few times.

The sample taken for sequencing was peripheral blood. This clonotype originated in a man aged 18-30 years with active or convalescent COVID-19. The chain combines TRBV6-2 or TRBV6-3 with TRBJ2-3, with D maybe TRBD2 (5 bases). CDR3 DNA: TGTGCCAGCAACCCAGGAGGTGGGCCCACAGATACGCAGTATTTT. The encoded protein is CASNPGGGPTDTQYF.